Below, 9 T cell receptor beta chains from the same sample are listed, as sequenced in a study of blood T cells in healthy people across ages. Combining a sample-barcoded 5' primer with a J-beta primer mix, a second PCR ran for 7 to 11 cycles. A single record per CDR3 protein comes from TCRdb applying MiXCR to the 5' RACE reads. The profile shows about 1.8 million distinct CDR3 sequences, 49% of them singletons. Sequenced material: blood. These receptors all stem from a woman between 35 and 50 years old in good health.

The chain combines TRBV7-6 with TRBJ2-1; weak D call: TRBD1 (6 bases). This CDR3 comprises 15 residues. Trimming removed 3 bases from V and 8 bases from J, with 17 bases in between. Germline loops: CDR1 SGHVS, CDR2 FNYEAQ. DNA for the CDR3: TGTGCCAGCAGCTTTGGGCAGGGGTATGAGGATGAGCAGTTCTTC. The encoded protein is CASSFGQGYEDEQFF.

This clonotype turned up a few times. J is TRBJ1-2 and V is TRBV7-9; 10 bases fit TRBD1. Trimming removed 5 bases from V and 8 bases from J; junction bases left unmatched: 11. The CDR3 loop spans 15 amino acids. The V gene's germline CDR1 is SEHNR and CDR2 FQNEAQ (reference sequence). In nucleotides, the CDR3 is TGTGCCAGCAGCCCCCGGGGACAGGGGTATGGAGGCTACACCTTC. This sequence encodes CASSPRGQGYGGYTF. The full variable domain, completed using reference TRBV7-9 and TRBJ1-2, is DTGVSQNPRHKITKRGQNVTFRCDPISEHNRLYWYRQTLGQGPEFLTYFQNEAQLEKSRLLSDRFSAERPKGSFSTLEIQRTEQGDSAMYLCASSPRGQGYGGYTFGSGTRLTVV.

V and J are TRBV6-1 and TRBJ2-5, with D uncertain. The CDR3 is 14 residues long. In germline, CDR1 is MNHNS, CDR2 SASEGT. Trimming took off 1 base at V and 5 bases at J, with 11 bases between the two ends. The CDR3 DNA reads TGTGCCAGCAGTGAAGGTTGGGATAGGGAGACCCAGTACTTC. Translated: CASSEGWDRETQYF.

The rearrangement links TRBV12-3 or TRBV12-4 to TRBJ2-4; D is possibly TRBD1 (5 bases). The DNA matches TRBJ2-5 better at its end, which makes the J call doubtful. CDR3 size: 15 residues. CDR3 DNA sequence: TGTGCCAGCAGTTTGATCCAGGGCGTCGGACAGACCCAGTACTTC. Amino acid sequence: CASSLIQGVGQTQYF.

The CDR3 DNA reads as TGTGCCAGCAGCCTGGGACTAGTTTGGAATGAGCAGTTCTTC. It encodes CASSLGLVWNEQFF. The chain has TRBV7-9 and TRBJ2-1; 8 nucleotides align to TRBD2. Germline CDR1 reads SEHNR; CDR2 reads FQNEAQ (reference sequence). The V segment lost 5 bases and the J segment 7 bases; nucleotides outside the gene matches: 7. This CDR3 is 14 amino acids long.

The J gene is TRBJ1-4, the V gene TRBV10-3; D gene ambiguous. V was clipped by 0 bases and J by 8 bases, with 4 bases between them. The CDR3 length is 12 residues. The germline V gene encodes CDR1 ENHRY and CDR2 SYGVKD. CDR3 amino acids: CAISESAEKLFF. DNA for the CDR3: TGTGCCATCAGTGAGTCGGCCGAAAAACTGTTTTTT.

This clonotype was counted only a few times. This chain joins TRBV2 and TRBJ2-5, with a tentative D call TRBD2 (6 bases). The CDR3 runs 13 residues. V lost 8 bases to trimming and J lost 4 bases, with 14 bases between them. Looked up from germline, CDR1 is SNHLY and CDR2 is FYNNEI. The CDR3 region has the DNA TGTGCCAGCTGCCGGGAGTTGGGAGAGACCCAGTACTTC. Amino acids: CASCRELGETQYF.

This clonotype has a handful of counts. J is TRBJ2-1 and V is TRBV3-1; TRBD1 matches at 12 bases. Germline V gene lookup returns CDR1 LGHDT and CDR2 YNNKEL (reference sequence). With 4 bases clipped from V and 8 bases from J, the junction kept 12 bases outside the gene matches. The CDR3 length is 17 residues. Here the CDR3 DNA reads TGTGCCAGCAGCCCGGGGTCCCGGGACAGGGGGCTCGATGAGCAGTTCTTC. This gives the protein CASSPGSRDRGLDEQFF.

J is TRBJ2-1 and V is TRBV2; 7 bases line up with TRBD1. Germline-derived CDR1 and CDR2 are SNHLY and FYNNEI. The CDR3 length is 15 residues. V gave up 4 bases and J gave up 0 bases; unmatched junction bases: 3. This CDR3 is CASSGGTASYNEQFF. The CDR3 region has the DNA TGTGCCAGCAGTGGGGGGACAGCCTCCTACAATGAGCAGTTCTTC.